This T cell receptor beta chain was sequenced in a study of blood T cell repertoires in COVID-19. Study background: COVID-19 samples, acute and convalescent, were from the United States, Italy and Spain.

After removal of 6 bases from V and 3 bases from J, the junction contained 5 bases not matched to a gene. This CDR3 comprises 13 residues. Germline values: CDR1 ENHRY, CDR2 SYGVKD. Sequencing was performed with immunoSEQ multiplex PCR; in TCRdb, only in-frame clones are kept and a portion is missing. Of roughly 55,000 clones in the sample, about three quarters were seen once. Sample: peripheral blood. The clonotype originates from a human donor with active or convalescent COVID-19. The donor label of this sample is uncertain. The chain joins TRBV10-3 to TRBJ2-7; TRBD2 aligns across 7 bases. CDR3 protein: CAISASGGYEQYF. Here the CDR3 DNA reads TGTGCCATCAGCGCTTCGGGGGGCTACGAGCAGTACTTC.